This T cell receptor (beta chain) was sequenced in a study of graft-versus-host responses after intestinal transplantation. Turning to the study itself: Transplants given to recipients were multivisceral, liver-intestinal, or isolated intestinal. Each recipient received anti-thymocyte globulin induction, then tacrolimus and steroids for three to four years.

Points on this clone: The antigen is undetermined.

Assay: immunoSEQ multiplex PCR; the TCRdb copy retains only in-frame clones and omits some. The sample has about 18,000 clones, around 90% seen once; the top ten hold 1.5% to 2.5%. The V gene lost 5 bases and the J gene lost 2 bases, with 10 bases spanning the gap. Germline assignment: CDR1 MNHEY and CDR2 SVGAGI. The CDR3 covers 13 residues. Regarding the study as a whole: GvH clones were found in recipient marrow; some appeared first in ileum or blood. Allografts carried high graft-versus-host to host-versus-graft clonal ratios in patients having graft-donor T cell macrochimerism.

The sequence derives from a human patient who received an intestinal transplant, so some T cells may come from the graft donor. This chain uses TRBV6-5 with TRBJ2-7; a weak D match, TRBD2 (6 bases). Specimen: PBMCs, collected 357 days after transplant. CDR3 coding DNA: TGTGCCAGCAGTCTAGCGTTGGCCTACGAGCAGTACTTC. It encodes CASSLALAYEQYF.